This T cell receptor (beta chain) was sequenced during a study of response to subunit inactivated influenza vaccine. Each CDR3 protein is one row after TCRdb ran MiXCR on the RT-PCR reads. Among 540,000 or so distinct CDR3 sequences listed, 10% to 15% were seen once. This clonotype was seen repeatedly, ten times or more. Its target is not known. General observations from the study: The authors suggested that every seasonal influenza vaccination recruits few new T cells.

CDR3 length equals 16 residues. With 1 base removed from V and 5 bases from J, the gap between germline ends came to 15 bases. The germline V gene encodes CDR1 SEHNR and CDR2 FQNEAQ (reference sequence). The V and J genes are TRBV7-9 and TRBJ2-1; maybe TRBD1 (7 bases). The receptor was derived from a man aged 50 to 60 who received an inactivated influenza vaccine. The sample was PBMCs from blood, taken roughly 47 days after vaccination. The CDR3 region is CASSLGAGGGDNEQFF. CDR3 in DNA: TGTGCCAGCAGCTTAGGTGCAGGGGGAGGCGACAATGAGCAGTTCTTC. The whole variable domain, remainder taken from reference TRBV7-9 and TRBJ2-1, is DTGVSQNPRHKITKRGQNVTFRCDPISEHNRLYWYRQTLGQGPEFLTYFQNEAQLEKSRLLSDRFSAERPKGSFSTLEIQRTEQGDSAMYLCASSLGAGGGDNEQFFGPGTRLTVL.